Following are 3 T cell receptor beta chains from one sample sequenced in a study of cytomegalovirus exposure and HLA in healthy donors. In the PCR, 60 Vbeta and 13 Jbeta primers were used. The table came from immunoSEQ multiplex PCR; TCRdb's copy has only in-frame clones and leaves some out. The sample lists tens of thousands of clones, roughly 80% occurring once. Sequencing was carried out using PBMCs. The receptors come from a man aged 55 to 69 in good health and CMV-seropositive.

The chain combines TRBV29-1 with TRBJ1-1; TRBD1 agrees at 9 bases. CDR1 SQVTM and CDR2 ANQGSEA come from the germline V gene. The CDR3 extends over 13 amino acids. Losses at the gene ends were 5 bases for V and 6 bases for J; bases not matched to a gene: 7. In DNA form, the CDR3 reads TGCAGCGTTCAACAGGGGGCGGGATCTGAAGCTTTCTTT. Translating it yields CSVQQGAGSEAFF.

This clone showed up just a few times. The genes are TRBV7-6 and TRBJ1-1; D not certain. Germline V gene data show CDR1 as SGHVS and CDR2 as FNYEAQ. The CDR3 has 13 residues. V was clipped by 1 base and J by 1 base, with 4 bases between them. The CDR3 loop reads CASSLEQNTEAFF. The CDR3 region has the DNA TGTGCCAGCAGCTTAGAACAGAACACTGAAGCTTTCTTT.

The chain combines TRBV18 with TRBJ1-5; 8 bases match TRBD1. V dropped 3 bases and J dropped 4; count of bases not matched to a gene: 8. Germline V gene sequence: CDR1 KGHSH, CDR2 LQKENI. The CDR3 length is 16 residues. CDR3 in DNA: TGTGCCAGCTCACCGAACCCGGGACAGGCGAATCAGCCCCAGCATTTT. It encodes CASSPNPGQANQPQHF.